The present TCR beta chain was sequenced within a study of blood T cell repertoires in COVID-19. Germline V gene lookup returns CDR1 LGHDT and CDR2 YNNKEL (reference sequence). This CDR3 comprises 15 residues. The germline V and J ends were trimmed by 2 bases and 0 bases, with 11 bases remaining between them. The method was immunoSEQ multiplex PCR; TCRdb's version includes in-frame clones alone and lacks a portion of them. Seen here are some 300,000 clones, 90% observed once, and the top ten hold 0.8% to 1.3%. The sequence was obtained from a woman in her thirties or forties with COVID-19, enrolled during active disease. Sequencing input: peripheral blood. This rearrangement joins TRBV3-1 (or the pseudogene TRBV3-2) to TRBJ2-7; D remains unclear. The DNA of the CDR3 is TGTGCCAGCAGCCAAAATCCACACAACTCCTACGAGCAGTACTTC. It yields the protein CASSQNPHNSYEQYF.